These 12 T cell receptor beta chains came from one sample sequenced in a study of beta chain features in type 1 diabetes. Study-wide results and caveats: TCRB CDR3s were moderately but significantly shorter in Type 1 diabetes patients in all four CD4+ subsets.

The isolated RNA, all of it, was reverse transcribed, so expressed TCRB transcripts were what got sequenced. The assay was immunoSEQ multiplex PCR, and TCRdb's table has in-frame clones only and misses some. The repertoire holds about 640,000 clones, around 12% seen once, with more than 0.09% in the top ten. Their target antigens are unknown. The specimen sequenced was naive CD4+ T cells from blood. All receptors derive from a man under 40 with type 1 diabetes.

V gene TRBV5-4 combines with J gene TRBJ2-2; a possible D gene is TRBD2 (7 bases). Per the germline V gene, CDR1 is SGHNT and CDR2 is YYREEE (reference sequence). This CDR3 region has 16 residues. V lost 0 bases and J lost 2, with 11 bases in between. The CDR3 nucleotides read TGTGCCAGCAGCTTGGATGCGGGGGCCAACACCGGGGAGCTGTTTTTT. This gives the protein CASSLDAGANTGELFF.

This chain joins TRBV9 and TRBJ1-2; possible D gene TRBD1, 5 bases. V gave up 4 bases and J gave up 13 bases, with 17 bases separating them. The CDR3 has 12 amino acids. Germline V gene sequence: CDR1 SGDLS, CDR2 YYNGEE. CDR3 region: CASSPRGGAITF. DNA of the CDR3: TGTGCCAGCAGCCCCCGAGGTGGGGCGATCACCTTC.

The chain recombines TRBV7-9 with TRBJ2-1, with 7 bases identical to TRBD1. Germline assignment: CDR1 SEHNR and CDR2 FQNEAQ (reference sequence). The ends lost 5 bases at V and 8 bases at J; junction bases unmatched: 15. The CDR3 is 16 residues long. Written as DNA, the CDR3 is TGTGCCAGCAGCCCGGTACATAGGGGGCAAAGGCATGAGCAGTTCTTC. This encodes CASSPVHRGQRHEQFF.

The sample holds a few counts of this clone. As DNA, the CDR3 is TGTGCCAGCTCACCAGGAGGCGACGGCGACTATGGCTACACCTTC. Protein: CASSPGGDGDYGYTF. The chain carries TRBV18 and TRBJ1-2; D call uncertain. From germline, CDR1 is KGHSH and CDR2 LQKENI. CDR3 size: 15 residues. V was clipped by 2 bases and J by 3 bases, with 13 bases between them.

V is TRBV15 and J is TRBJ2-2; D might be TRBD2 (6 bases). This CDR3 contains 16 residues. Germline values: CDR1 LNHNV, CDR2 YYDKDF (reference sequence). Trimming pared 4 bases from V and 0 bases from J, leaving 12 bases between. The CDR3 here is CATSILAVSNTGELFF. The CDR3, as DNA: TGTGCCACCAGCATCTTAGCGGTTTCGAACACCGGGGAGCTGTTTTTT.

The genes are TRBV21-1 and TRBJ1-2. TRBV21-1 counts as a pseudogene. CDR3 length equals 11 residues. In DNA, the CDR3 is TGTGCCAGCAGACCCCGGGGCGGCTACACCTTC. Translation gives CASRPRGGYTF.

The sample holds a few counts of this clone. This chain links TRBV6-6 with TRBJ2-1; TRBD2 matches at 7 bases. This CDR3 spans 15 amino acids. Germline CDR1 is MNHNY and CDR2 is SVGAGI (reference sequence). Trimming removed 0 bases from V and 12 bases from J; junction bases left unmatched: 11. CDR3 bases: TGTGCCAGCAGTTACTCATCAGGACTAGTCCTCTCGCAGTTCTTC. Residues: CASSYSSGLVLSQFF.

The CDR3 reads CASHPRDSQETQYF. CDR3 nucleotide sequence: TGTGCCAGCCATCCCCGGGACAGCCAGGAGACCCAGTACTTC. The chain combines TRBV2 with TRBJ2-5; TRBD1 agrees at 7 bases. This CDR3 comprises 14 residues. The V segment lost 8 bases and the J segment 5 bases; nucleotides outside the gene matches: 11. Per germline, CDR1 SNHLY and CDR2 FYNNEI.

This clone was observed a handful of times. This chain joins TRBV6-5 and TRBJ1-2, with TRBD1 identical over 9 bases. Germline V gives CDR1 MNHEY, CDR2 SVGAGI. V was pared by 2 bases and J by 3 bases, with 1 base of the junction left unmatched. The CDR3 consists of 14 residues. The CDR3: CASSYGDRDYGYTF. In nucleotides, the CDR3 is TGTGCCAGCAGTTACGGGGACAGGGACTATGGCTACACCTTC.

CDR3 nucleotides: TGCGCCAGCAGCCTTACGACTAATGAAAAACTGTTTTTT. Translated: CASSLTTNEKLFF. The chain links TRBV5-1 to TRBJ1-4, with D uncertain. The germline V gene has CDR1 SGHRS and CDR2 YFSETQ. CDR3 size: 13 residues. Trimming took 4 bases from V and 2 from J, leaving 6 bases between them.

There are a few counts of this clone. This chain links TRBV27 with TRBJ1-1; 7 positions agree with TRBD1. The CDR3 is 13 amino acids. The J segment lost 0 bases and the V segment lost 8 bases, leaving 3 bases of the junction unmatched. Per the germline V gene, CDR1 is MNHEY and CDR2 is SMNVEV (reference sequence). The CDR3 reads CASGGTVNTEAFF. The CDR3 bases are TGTGCCAGCGGGGGGACAGTGAACACTGAAGCTTTCTTT.

DNA of the CDR3: TGTGCCAGCAGCGTAGATCTGGGACAGGGTTACGAGCAGTACTTC. This translates into CASSVDLGQGYEQYF. This chain connects TRBV9 to TRBJ2-7; 9 bases match TRBD1. V lost 0 bases to trimming and J lost 4 bases; unmatched junction nucleotides: 5. The CDR3 consists of 15 residues. Germline loops: CDR1 SGDLS, CDR2 YYNGEE.